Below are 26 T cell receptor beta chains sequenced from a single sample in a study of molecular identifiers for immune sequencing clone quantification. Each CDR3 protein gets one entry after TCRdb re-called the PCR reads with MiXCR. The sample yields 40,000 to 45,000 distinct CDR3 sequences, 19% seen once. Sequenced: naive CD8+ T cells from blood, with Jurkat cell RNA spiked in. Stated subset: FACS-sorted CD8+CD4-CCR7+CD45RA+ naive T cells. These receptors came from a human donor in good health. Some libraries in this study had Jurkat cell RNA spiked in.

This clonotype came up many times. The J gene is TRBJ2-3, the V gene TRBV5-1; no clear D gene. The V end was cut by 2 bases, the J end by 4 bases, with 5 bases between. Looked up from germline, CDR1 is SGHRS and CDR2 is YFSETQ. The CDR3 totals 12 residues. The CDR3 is CASSFGPDTQYF. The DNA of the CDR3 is TGCGCCAGCAGCTTCGGGCCAGATACGCAGTATTTT.

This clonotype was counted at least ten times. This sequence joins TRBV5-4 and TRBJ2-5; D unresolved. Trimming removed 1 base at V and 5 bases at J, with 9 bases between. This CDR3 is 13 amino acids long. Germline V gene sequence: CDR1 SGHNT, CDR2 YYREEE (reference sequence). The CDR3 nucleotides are TGTGCCAGCAGCTTGCCCCCCGCGGAGACCCAGTACTTC. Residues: CASSLPPAETQYF.

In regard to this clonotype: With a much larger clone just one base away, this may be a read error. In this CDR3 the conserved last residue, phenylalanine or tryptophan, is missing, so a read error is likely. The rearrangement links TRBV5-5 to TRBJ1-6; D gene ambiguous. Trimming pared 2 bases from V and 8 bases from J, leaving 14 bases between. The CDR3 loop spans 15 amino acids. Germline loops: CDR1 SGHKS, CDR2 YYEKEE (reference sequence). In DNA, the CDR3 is TGTGCCAGCAGCTTAGGCCCTTCTGGGTATTCACCCCTCCACTCT. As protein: CASSLGPSGYSPLHS.

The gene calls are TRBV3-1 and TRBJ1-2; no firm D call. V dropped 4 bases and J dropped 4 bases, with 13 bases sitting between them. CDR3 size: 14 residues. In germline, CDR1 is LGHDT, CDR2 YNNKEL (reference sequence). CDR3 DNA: TGTGCCAGCAGCCCCCTTACAGATTCCTATGGCTACACCTTC. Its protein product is CASSPLTDSYGYTF.

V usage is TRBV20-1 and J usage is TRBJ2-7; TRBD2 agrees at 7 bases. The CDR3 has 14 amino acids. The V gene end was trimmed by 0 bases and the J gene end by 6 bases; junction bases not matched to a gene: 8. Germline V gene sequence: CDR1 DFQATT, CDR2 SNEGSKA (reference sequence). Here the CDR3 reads CSARDLGLGSEQYF. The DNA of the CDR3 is TGCAGTGCTAGAGATCTAGGACTAGGATCCGAGCAGTACTTC.

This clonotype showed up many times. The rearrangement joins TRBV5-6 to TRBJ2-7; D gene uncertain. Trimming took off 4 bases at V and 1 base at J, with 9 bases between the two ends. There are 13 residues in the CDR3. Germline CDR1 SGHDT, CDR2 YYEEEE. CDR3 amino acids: CASSLDPSYEQYF. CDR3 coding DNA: TGTGCCAGCAGCCTGGACCCTTCCTACGAGCAGTACTTC.

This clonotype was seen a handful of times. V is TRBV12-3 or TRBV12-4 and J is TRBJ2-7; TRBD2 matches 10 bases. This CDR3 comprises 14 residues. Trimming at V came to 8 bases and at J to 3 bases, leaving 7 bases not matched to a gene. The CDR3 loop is CASGAGTSVYEQYF. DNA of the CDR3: TGTGCCAGCGGGGCCGGGACTAGCGTCTACGAGCAGTACTTC.

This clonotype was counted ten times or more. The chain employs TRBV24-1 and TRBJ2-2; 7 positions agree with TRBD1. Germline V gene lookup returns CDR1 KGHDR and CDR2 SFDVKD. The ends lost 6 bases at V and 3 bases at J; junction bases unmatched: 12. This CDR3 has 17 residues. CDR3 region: CATSNPTGTEDTGELFF. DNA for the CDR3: TGTGCCACCAGTAACCCGACCGGGACAGAGGACACCGGGGAGCTGTTTTTT.

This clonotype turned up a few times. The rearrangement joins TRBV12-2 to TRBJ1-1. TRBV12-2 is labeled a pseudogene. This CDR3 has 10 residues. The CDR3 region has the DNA TGTGCCAGCAGTTTCTCAGAAGTCTTCTTT. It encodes CASSFSEVFF.

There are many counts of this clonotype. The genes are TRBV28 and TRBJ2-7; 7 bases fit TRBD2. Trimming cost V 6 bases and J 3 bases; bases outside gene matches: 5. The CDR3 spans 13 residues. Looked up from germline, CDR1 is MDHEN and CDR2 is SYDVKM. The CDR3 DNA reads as TGTGCCAGCAGCTGGGAGGGGTACTACGAGCAGTACTTC. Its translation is CASSWEGYYEQYF.

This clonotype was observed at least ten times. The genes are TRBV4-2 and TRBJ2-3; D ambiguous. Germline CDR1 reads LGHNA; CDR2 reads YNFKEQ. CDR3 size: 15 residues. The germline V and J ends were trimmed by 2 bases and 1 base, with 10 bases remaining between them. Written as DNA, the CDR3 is TGTGCCAGCAGCCAATCCCCTTCTGGCACAGATACGCAGTATTTT. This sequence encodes CASSQSPSGTDTQYF.

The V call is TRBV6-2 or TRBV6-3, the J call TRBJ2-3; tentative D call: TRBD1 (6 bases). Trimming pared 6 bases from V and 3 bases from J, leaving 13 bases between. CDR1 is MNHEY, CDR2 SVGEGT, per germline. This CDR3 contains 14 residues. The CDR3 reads CASRRGDNTDTQYF. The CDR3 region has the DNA TGTGCCAGCAGGCGAGGGGACAATACAGATACGCAGTATTTT.

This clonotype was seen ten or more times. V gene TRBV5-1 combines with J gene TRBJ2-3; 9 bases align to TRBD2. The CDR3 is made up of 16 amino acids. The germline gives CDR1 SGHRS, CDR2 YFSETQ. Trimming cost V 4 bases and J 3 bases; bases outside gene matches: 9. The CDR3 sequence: CASSGPGTSWTDTQYF. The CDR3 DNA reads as TGCGCCAGCAGCGGTCCCGGGACTAGCTGGACAGATACGCAGTATTTT.

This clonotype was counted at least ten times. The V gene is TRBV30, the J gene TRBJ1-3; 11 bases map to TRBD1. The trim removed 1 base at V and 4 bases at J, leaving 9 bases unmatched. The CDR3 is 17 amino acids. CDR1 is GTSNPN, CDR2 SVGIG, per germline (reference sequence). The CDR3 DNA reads TGTGCCTGGAGTGAGATAAGGACAGGGGGCACAGGAAACACCATATATTTT. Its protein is CAWSEIRTGGTGNTIYF.

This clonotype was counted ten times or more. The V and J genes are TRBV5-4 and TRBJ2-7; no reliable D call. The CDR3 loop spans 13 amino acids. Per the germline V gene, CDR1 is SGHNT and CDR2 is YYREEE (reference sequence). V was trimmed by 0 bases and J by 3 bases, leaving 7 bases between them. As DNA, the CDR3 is TGTGCCAGCAGCTTGGGGCCCCTCTACGAGCAGTACTTC. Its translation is CASSLGPLYEQYF. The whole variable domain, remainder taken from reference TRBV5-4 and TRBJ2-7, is ETGVTQSPTHLIKTRGQQVTLRCSSQSGHNTVSWYQQALGQGPQFIFQYYREEENGRGNFPPRFSGLQFPNYSSELNVNALELDDSALYLCASSLGPLYEQYFGPGTRLTVT.

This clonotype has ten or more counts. The CDR3 reads CASSERTWGPQYF. CDR3 nucleotide sequence: TGTGCCAGCAGCGAACGGACCTGGGGGCCCCAGTACTTC. This chain connects TRBV6-5 to TRBJ2-5, with a possible D match to TRBD1 (6 bases). The CDR3 runs 13 residues. Germline V gives CDR1 MNHEY, CDR2 SVGAGI. V gave up 6 bases and J gave up 9 bases, with 17 bases separating them.

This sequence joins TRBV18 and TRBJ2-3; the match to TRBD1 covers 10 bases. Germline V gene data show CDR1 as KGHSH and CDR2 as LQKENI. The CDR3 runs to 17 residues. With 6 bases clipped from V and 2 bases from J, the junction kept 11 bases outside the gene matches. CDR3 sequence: CASSPRTGGINTDTQYF. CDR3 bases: TGTGCCAGCTCCCCCCGGACAGGGGGGATTAACACAGATACGCAGTATTTT.

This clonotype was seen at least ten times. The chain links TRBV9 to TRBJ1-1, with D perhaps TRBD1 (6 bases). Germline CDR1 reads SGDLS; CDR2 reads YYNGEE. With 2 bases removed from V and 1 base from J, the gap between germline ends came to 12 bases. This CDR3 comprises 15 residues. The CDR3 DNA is TGTGCCAGCAGCGTGGGGGCAGCCCCGAACACTGAAGCTTTCTTT. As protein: CASSVGAAPNTEAFF.

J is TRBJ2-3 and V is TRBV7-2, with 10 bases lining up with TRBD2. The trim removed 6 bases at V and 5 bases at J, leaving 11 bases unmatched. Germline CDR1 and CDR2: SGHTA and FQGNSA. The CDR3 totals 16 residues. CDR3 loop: CASRSTSGRGLDTQYF. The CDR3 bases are TGTGCCAGCAGATCAACCAGCGGGAGGGGGCTAGATACGCAGTATTTT.

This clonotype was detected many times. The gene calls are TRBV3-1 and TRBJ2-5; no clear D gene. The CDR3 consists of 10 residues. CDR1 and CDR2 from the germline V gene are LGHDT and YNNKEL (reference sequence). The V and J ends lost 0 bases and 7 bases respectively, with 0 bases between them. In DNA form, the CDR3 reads TGTGCCAGCAGCCAAGAGACCCAGTACTTC. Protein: CASSQETQYF.

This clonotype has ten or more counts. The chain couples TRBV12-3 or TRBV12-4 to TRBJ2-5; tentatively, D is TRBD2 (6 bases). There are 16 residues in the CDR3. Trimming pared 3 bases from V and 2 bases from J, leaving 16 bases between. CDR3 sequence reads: CASSFGGSTLQETQYF. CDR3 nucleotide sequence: TGTGCCAGCAGTTTCGGGGGTTCGACCCTACAAGAGACCCAGTACTTC.

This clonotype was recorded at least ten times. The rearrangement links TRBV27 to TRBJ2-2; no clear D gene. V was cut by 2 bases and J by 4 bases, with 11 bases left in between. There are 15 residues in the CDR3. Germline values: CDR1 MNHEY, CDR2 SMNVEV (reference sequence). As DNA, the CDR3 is TGTGCCAGCAGTTTAGTGGGTACGAGCACCGGGGAGCTGTTTTTT. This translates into CASSLVGTSTGELFF.

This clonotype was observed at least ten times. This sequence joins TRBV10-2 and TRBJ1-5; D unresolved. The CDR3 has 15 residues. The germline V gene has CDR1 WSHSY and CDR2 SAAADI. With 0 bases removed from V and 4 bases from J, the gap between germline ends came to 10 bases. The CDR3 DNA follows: TGCGCCAGCAGTGAGTCTGCCAGTCTGAATCAGCCCCAGCATTTT. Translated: CASSESASLNQPQHF.

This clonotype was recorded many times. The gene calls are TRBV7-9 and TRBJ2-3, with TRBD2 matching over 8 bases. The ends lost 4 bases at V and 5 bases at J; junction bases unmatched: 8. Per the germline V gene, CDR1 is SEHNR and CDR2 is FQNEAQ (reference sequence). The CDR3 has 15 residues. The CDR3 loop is CASSSRGGYEDTQYF. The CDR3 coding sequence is TGTGCCAGCAGCTCCCGGGGGGGCTATGAAGATACGCAGTATTTT.

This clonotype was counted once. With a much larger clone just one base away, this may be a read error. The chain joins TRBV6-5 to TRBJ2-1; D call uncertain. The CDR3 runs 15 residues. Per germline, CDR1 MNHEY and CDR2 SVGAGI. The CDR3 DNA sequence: TGTGCCAACAGTTTAACTTTGAGCTCCTACAATGAGCAGTTCTTC. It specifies CANSLTLSSYNEQFF.

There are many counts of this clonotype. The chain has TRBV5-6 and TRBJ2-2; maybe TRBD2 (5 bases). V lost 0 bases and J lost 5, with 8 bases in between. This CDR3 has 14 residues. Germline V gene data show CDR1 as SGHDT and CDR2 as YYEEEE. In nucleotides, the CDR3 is TGTGCCAGCAGCTTGGTGGGAGAAACCGGGGAGCTGTTTTTT. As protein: CASSLVGETGELFF.